A single sample is the source of the 8 T cell receptor beta chains below, sequenced in a study of siplizumab effects on memory and regulatory T cells. Assay used: immunoSEQ multiplex PCR; TCRdb lists only in-frame clones, some missing. Here the sample spans roughly 92,000 clones, 90% to 95% being singletons. Sequenced sample: non-Treg CD4+ T cells sorted from blood. The receptors originated from a human donor in good health.

The chain uses TRBV19 and TRBJ2-3; 8 bases match TRBD2. V was clipped by 5 bases and J by 5 bases; unmatched bases: 9. Germline V CDR1 and CDR2: LNHDA, SQIVND (reference sequence). This CDR3 is 15 amino acids long. CDR3 DNA: TGTGCCAGTAGTCCCCGGTGGCTAGCGGGAGATACGCAGTATTTT. Amino acids: CASSPRWLAGDTQYF.

The V gene is TRBV5-4, the J gene TRBJ1-1; D may be TRBD1 (5 bases). Trimming stripped 3 bases from V and 1 base from J, with 10 bases between. The germline gives CDR1 SGHNT, CDR2 YYREEE (reference sequence). The CDR3 runs to 14 residues. CDR3: CASSSRGGNTEAFF. The CDR3 nucleotides read TGTGCCAGCAGCTCCCGTGGGGGGAACACTGAAGCTTTCTTT.

In nucleotides, the CDR3 is TGCGCCAGCAGCCAAGGGGCAGGGCCGAACACTGAAGCTTTCTTT. It is translated as CASSQGAGPNTEAFF. The chain joins TRBV4-1 to TRBJ1-1; TRBD1 might be the D (5 bases). The CDR3 consists of 15 residues. Trimming removed 1 base from V and 1 base from J, with 10 bases in between. The germline V gene encodes CDR1 MGHRA and CDR2 YSYEKL.

The rearrangement joins TRBV6-6 to TRBJ1-2, with D maybe TRBD1 (5 bases). The CDR3 contains 15 residues. From germline, CDR1 is MNHNY and CDR2 SVGAGI (reference sequence). V was pared by 4 bases and J by 0 bases, with 12 bases between. CDR3 bases: TGTGCCAGCAGTTTGGGTAGGGGCGCTAACTATGGCTACACCTTC. Amino acids: CASSLGRGANYGYTF.

The chain links TRBV11-2 to TRBJ1-5, with unresolved D. Germline CDR1 and CDR2: SGHAT and FQNNGV. V was clipped by 6 bases and J by 4 bases, with 16 bases between them. This CDR3 spans 15 amino acids. This chain's CDR3 is CASSSGRTPNQPQHF. The CDR3 DNA follows: TGTGCCAGCAGTTCGGGCCGGACCCCGAATCAGCCCCAGCATTTT.

This rearrangement joins TRBV30 to TRBJ1-5, with no clear D. The CDR3 runs to 13 residues. From germline, CDR1 is GTSNPN and CDR2 SVGIG (reference sequence). V was pared by 2 bases and J by 1 base, with 6 bases between. The CDR3 reads CAWSLGSNQPQHF. CDR3 in DNA: TGTGCCTGGAGTTTGGGGAGCAATCAGCCCCAGCATTTT.

V and J are TRBV6-5 and TRBJ2-7, with D tentatively TRBD1 or TRBD2 (7 bases each). The CDR3 totals 12 residues. Trimming stripped 7 bases from V and 5 bases from J, with 12 bases between. Germline V CDR1 and CDR2: MNHEY, SVGAGI. The CDR3 DNA reads as TGTGCCAGCACCAGGGGGAGGGACGAGCAGTACTTC. Protein product: CASTRGRDEQYF.

This sequence joins TRBV10-1 and TRBJ2-7; tentative D call: TRBD1 (6 bases). Germline V lookup: CDR1 WNHNN, CDR2 SYGVQD (reference sequence). This CDR3 spans 14 amino acids. V lost 4 bases to trimming and J lost 0 bases, with 10 bases between them. The CDR3 sequence is CASSGQDSSYEQYF. The DNA of the CDR3 is TGCGCCAGCAGTGGGCAGGACAGCTCCTACGAGCAGTACTTC.